Included here is one TCR beta chain sequence, with context. The antigen is unknown. V was clipped by 4 bases and J by 8 bases; unmatched bases: 9. This CDR3 spans 15 amino acids. Germline CDR1 SGHRS, CDR2 YFSETQ. This sample stems from a study of regulatory dendritic cells for organ transplantation. CFSE-labeled sorted T cells met regulatory or mature dendritic cells for five to six days. Profiling relied on immunoSEQ multiplex PCR, and the TCRdb table lists in-frame clones only, not all of them. The sample includes 20,000 to 25,000 clones, 65% to 90% of them seen just once. V and J are TRBV5-1 and TRBJ2-5; 12 bases map to TRBD2. This clonotype originated in a human donor in good health. The sequencing input was naive CD4+ T cells from blood cultured with dendritic cells. Subset given: CD45RA+ naive T cells. The CDR3 DNA follows: TGCGCCAGCAGCCCTGGACCGACTAGCGGGAGTACCCAGTACTTC. Translation gives CASSPGPTSGSTQYF.